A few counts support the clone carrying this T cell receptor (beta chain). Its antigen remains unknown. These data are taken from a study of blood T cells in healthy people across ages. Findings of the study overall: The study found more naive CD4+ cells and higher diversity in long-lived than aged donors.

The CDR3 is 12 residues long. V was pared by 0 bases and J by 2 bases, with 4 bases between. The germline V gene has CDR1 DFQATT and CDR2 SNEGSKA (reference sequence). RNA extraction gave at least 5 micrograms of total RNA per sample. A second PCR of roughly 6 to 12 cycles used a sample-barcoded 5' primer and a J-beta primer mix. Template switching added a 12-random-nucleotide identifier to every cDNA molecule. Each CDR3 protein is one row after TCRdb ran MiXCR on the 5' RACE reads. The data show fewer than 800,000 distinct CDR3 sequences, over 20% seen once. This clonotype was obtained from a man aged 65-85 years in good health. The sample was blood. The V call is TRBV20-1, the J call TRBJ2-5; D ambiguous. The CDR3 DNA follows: TGCAGTGCTAGAGAGTATCAAGAGACCCAGTACTTC. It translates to CSAREYQETQYF.